The source of this T cell receptor beta chain is a study of cytomegalovirus exposure and HLA in healthy donors. Study as a whole: The study placed about 86% of its approximately 400 genotyped donors in the Caucasian-associated ancestry cluster.

This clone has a single count. Its specificity is not known. General study points: Later analysis placed DRB1 highest and HLA-C lowest in TCR association rates, which differed by HLA locus. A later analysis showed HLA-associated TCR beta chains outstripping equally common others in clonal expansion.

The PCR made use of 60 Vbeta and 13 Jbeta primers. TCRdb keeps only in-frame clones here, not all; method: immunoSEQ multiplex PCR. The sample comprises hundreds of thousands of clones, approximately 88% of which are singletons, and roughly 0.66% rests with the top ten. The receptor's source is a boy between 2 and 10 years old in good health and CMV-seronegative. Sequencing was performed on PBMCs.

This CDR3 is CASSKGTSENEQFF. CDR3 sequence (DNA): TGTGCCAGTAGTAAAGGGACTAGCGAAAATGAGCAGTTCTTC. This chain uses TRBV19 with TRBJ2-1; 10 bases fit TRBD2. The CDR3 runs to 14 residues. Germline V gene lookup returns CDR1 LNHDA and CDR2 SQIVND (reference sequence). With V trimmed by 4 bases and J by 7 bases, 4 bases remained unmatched.